The 30 T cell receptor beta chains below were found in one sample sequenced in a study of control samples from healthy donors and cancer patients. Libraries were prepared by immunoSEQ multiplex PCR; TCRdb keeps only in-frame clonotypes and omits some of them. In the table there are roughly 120,000 clones, approximately 95% of which are singletons. Sequenced material: blood. The source is a man younger than 40 in good health.

The sample holds one count of this clone. This chain links TRBV19 with TRBJ1-2, with D unclear. Trimming shortened V by 3 bases and J by 5 bases, and 7 bases separated the two germline ends. The CDR3 has 12 amino acids. Looked up from germline, CDR1 is LNHDA and CDR2 is SQIVND (reference sequence). CDR3 DNA: TGTGCCAGTAGTATCCGCCATTATGGCTACACCTTC. Amino acid sequence: CASSIRHYGYTF.

This clone came up once. The rearrangement links TRBV9 to TRBJ2-7, with 7 bases that match TRBD1. The germline V gene encodes CDR1 SGDLS and CDR2 YYNGEE. The CDR3 sequence is 15 residues long. V lost 3 bases and J lost 3; bases outside the gene matches: 9. The CDR3 loop reads CASSGTTGQHYEQYF. CDR3 DNA: TGTGCCAGCAGCGGAACCACGGGACAGCACTACGAGCAGTACTTC.

V usage is TRBV7-8 and J usage is TRBJ2-7, with D possibly being TRBD1 or TRBD2 (7 bases each). This CDR3 is 16 amino acids long. CDR1 is SGHVS, CDR2 FQNEAQ, per germline. V dropped 2 bases and J dropped 0 bases, with 14 bases sitting between them. The CDR3 DNA sequence: TGTGCCAGCAGCTTAATGGCAGGGGGGGCCTCCTACGAGCAGTACTTC. Its protein is CASSLMAGGASYEQYF.

The V and J genes are TRBV5-6 and TRBJ2-7; TRBD1 might be the D (6 bases). This CDR3 has 12 residues. The germline V gene has CDR1 SGHDT and CDR2 YYEEEE. V lost 3 bases and J 6 bases, leaving 10 bases between the germline ends. The CDR3 DNA is TGTGCCAGCAGCTACAGGGTCTCCGAGCAGTACTTC. This codes for CASSYRVSEQYF.

This clone came up once. The chain is built from TRBV29-1 and TRBJ2-7; TRBD1 matches 12 bases. The CDR3 totals 14 residues. The V and J ends lost 6 bases and 5 bases, in that order; junction bases with no gene match: 8. Germline V CDR1 and CDR2: SQVTM, ANQGSEA. The CDR3 region has the DNA TGCAGCGTAGGTGGGACAGGGGGCTTACACGAGCAGTACTTC. As protein: CSVGGTGGLHEQYF.

The chain uses TRBV28 and TRBJ1-1; TRBD1 matches 9 bases. Trimming took 5 bases from V and 7 from J; bases not matched to a gene: 8. The V gene's germline CDR1 is MDHEN and CDR2 SYDVKM. The length of the CDR3 is 14 residues. CDR3: CASSVQQGADEAFF. CDR3 nucleotides: TGTGCCAGCAGTGTGCAACAGGGGGCGGATGAAGCTTTCTTT. The full variable domain, its missing parts supplied by reference TRBV28 and TRBJ1-1, is DVKVTQSSRYLVKRTGEKVFLECVQDMDHENMFWYRQDPGLGLRLIYFSYDVKMKEKGDIPEGYSVSREKKERFSLILESASTNQTSMYLCASSVQQGADEAFFGQGTRLTVV.

The chain is built from TRBV6-5 and TRBJ1-4, with TRBD1 as a possible D gene (5 bases). Germline values: CDR1 MNHEY, CDR2 SVGAGI. Trimming pared 2 bases from V and 8 bases from J, leaving 15 bases between. The CDR3 runs 15 residues. CDR3 sequence reads: CASSYPWGVGEKLFF. The CDR3 nucleotides are TGTGCCAGCAGTTACCCTTGGGGGGTAGGGGAAAAACTGTTTTTT.

The V gene is TRBV29-1, the J gene TRBJ2-1; a weak D match, TRBD1 (6 bases). Trimming left V 7 bases short and J 9 bases short, with 10 bases between. There are 10 residues in the CDR3. The germline CDR1 and CDR2 sequences are SQVTM and ANQGSEA. In DNA, the CDR3 is TGCAGCGGGGGGCCGGGTGAGCAGTTCTTC. It translates to CSGGPGEQFF.

The chain combines TRBV19 with TRBJ1-4; unclear D gene. The germline V gene has CDR1 LNHDA and CDR2 SQIVND (reference sequence). The CDR3 is 15 residues long. Deletions cut 6 bases from V and 4 bases from J, with 15 bases between. CDR3 loop: CASRSRWEDNEKLFF. The CDR3 DNA reads TGTGCCAGTAGGTCCCGGTGGGAAGATAATGAAAAACTGTTTTTT. The full variable domain, in which reference TRBV19 and TRBJ1-4 provide the parts outside the CDR3, is DGGITQSPKYLFRKEGQNVTLSCEQNLNHDAMYWYRQDPGQGLRLIYYSQIVNDFQKGDIAEGYSVSREKKESFPLTVTSAQKNPTAFYLCASRSRWEDNEKLFFGSGTQLSVL.

The chain combines TRBV5-1 with TRBJ1-5; unclear D gene. Trimming took 1 base from V and 7 from J, leaving 15 bases between them. CDR1 and CDR2 (germline): SGHRS, YFSETQ. CDR3 length: 15 residues. In DNA, the CDR3 is TGCGCCAGCAGCTTGAATAGGGAGCCAGGACAGCCCCAGCATTTT. Translated, it gives CASSLNREPGQPQHF.

Only one count was recorded for this clone. CDR3 nucleotide sequence: TGTGCCAGCAACACTGACGGGGCAGGGACAATCTATGGCTACACCTTC. It encodes CASNTDGAGTIYGYTF. The chain couples TRBV28 to TRBJ1-2; tentatively, D is TRBD1 (6 bases). V was shortened by 7 bases and J by 4 bases, with 22 bases between the two germline ends. CDR3 length: 16 residues. CDR1 and CDR2 (germline): MDHEN, SYDVKM.

V and J are TRBV5-1 and TRBJ1-4; possible D gene TRBD1, 6 bases. In germline, CDR1 is SGHRS, CDR2 YFSETQ. V was cut by 5 bases and J by 6 bases, with 17 bases left in between. There are 15 residues in the CDR3. The CDR3 loop is CASSTGGGPDEKLFF. The DNA for the CDR3 is TGCGCCAGCAGTACAGGAGGGGGGCCGGATGAAAAACTGTTTTTT.

This chain links TRBV4-1 with TRBJ2-1; 7 nucleotides agree with TRBD1. Unmatched junction bases numbered 6, after V lost 4 bases and J lost 9 bases. The CDR3 length is 13 residues. Germline lookup yields CDR1 MGHRA and CDR2 YSYEKL. CDR3 residues: CASSRDRVSEQFF. CDR3 nucleotide sequence: TGCGCCAGCAGCCGAGACAGGGTGAGTGAGCAGTTCTTC.

V usage is TRBV6-5 and J usage is TRBJ1-3; D unclear. CDR1 is MNHEY, CDR2 SVGAGI, per germline. This CDR3 spans 14 amino acids. V was trimmed by 7 bases and J by 0 bases, leaving 10 bases between them. The CDR3 DNA reads TGTGCCAGCACCCCGACTTCCTCTGGAAACACCATATATTTT. The encoded protein is CASTPTSSGNTIYF.

V is TRBV7-9 and J is TRBJ2-5; D possibly corresponds to TRBD2 (6 bases). Germline V lookup: CDR1 SEHNR, CDR2 FQNEAQ (reference sequence). This CDR3 is built from 13 residues. Trimming took off 3 bases at V and 12 bases at J, with 17 bases between the two ends. CDR3 protein: CASSLEGRPREYF. CDR3 DNA: TGTGCCAGCAGCTTGGAGGGACGACCGAGAGAGTACTTC. Using reference TRBV7-9 and TRBJ2-5 for the parts outside the CDR3, the full variable domain is DTGVSQNPRHKITKRGQNVTFRCDPISEHNRLYWYRQTLGQGPEFLTYFQNEAQLEKSRLLSDRFSAERPKGSFSTLEIQRTEQGDSAMYLCASSLEGRPREYFGPGTRLLVL.

The chain links TRBV18 to TRBJ1-1; D is unresolved. Trimming took off 3 bases at V and 0 bases at J, with 5 bases between the two ends. From germline, CDR1 is KGHSH and CDR2 LQKENI. The CDR3 loop spans 13 amino acids. The CDR3 loop reads CASSPAVNTEAFF. Written as DNA, the CDR3 is TGTGCCAGCTCACCCGCGGTGAACACTGAAGCTTTCTTT.

This rearrangement joins TRBV5-6 to TRBJ1-2; D is possibly TRBD1 (5 bases). Per the germline V gene, CDR1 is SGHDT and CDR2 is YYEEEE. The germline V and J ends were trimmed by 4 bases and 4 bases, with 23 bases remaining between them. CDR3 size: 17 residues. CDR3 DNA sequence: TGTGCCAGCAGCGTGGAGCGGGGGGGTTTTTCGGTCTATGGCTACACCTTC. Amino acids: CASSVERGGFSVYGYTF.

The rearrangement uses TRBV2 and TRBJ1-2; TRBD1 aligns across 8 bases. J was trimmed by 4 bases and V by 3 bases; bases with no gene match: 1. The germline V gene encodes CDR1 SNHLY and CDR2 FYNNEI. The CDR3 runs 13 residues. DNA for the CDR3: TGTGCCAGCAGTGAGGGACAGGCCTATGGCTACACCTTC. Residues: CASSEGQAYGYTF.

The gene calls are TRBV30 and TRBJ2-1, with 7 bases lining up with TRBD2. The CDR3 covers 15 residues. Per germline, CDR1 GTSNPN and CDR2 SVGIG (reference sequence). Trimming cost V 5 bases and J 0 bases; bases outside gene matches: 7. This CDR3 reads CAWERGGSSYNEQFF. The CDR3 DNA follows: TGTGCCTGGGAACGGGGCGGGAGCTCCTACAATGAGCAGTTCTTC.

This chain connects TRBV5-6 to TRBJ2-3; D tentatively reads TRBD1 or TRBD2 (5 bases each). There are 16 residues in the CDR3. CDR1 is SGHDT, CDR2 YYEEEE, per germline. Trimming shortened V by 0 bases and J by 0 bases, and 11 bases separated the two germline ends. The CDR3 DNA follows: TGTGCCAGCAGCTTGGCCCTCCGGGACAGCACAGATACGCAGTATTTT. Translated, it gives CASSLALRDSTDTQYF.

This chain links TRBV27 with TRBJ2-7, with D perhaps matching TRBD2 (5 bases). V lost 0 bases to trimming and J lost 4 bases, with 10 bases between them. From germline, CDR1 is MNHEY and CDR2 SMNVEV (reference sequence). The CDR3 is 14 residues long. CDR3 sequence: CASSLSSTGYEQYF. The CDR3 DNA reads as TGTGCCAGCAGTTTATCTTCGACGGGATACGAGCAGTACTTC.

V usage is TRBV29-1 and J usage is TRBJ1-2; a weak D match, TRBD1 (6 bases). Trimming stripped 3 bases from V and 6 bases from J, with 11 bases between. CDR3 size: 12 residues. Germline CDR1 SQVTM, CDR2 ANQGSEA. The CDR3 sequence is CSVERGADGYTF. In DNA form, the CDR3 reads TGCAGCGTTGAGCGGGGGGCGGATGGCTACACCTTC.

The rearrangement links TRBV5-8 to TRBJ1-2; D possibly corresponds to TRBD1 (5 bases). V shed 6 bases and J shed 2 bases, with 17 bases lying between them. Germline CDR1 is SGHTS and CDR2 is YDEGEE. This CDR3 comprises 15 residues. CDR3 nucleotides: TGTGCCAGCACCGCTTGGAACAGGTGGAACTATGGCTACACCTTC. Amino acid sequence: CASTAWNRWNYGYTF.

This rearrangement joins TRBV19 to TRBJ2-6; D call uncertain. CDR3 length: 15 amino acids. V lost 0 bases to trimming and J lost 5 bases, with 8 bases between them. The germline CDR1 and CDR2 sequences are LNHDA and SQIVND (reference sequence). This chain's CDR3 is CASSIDPLRANVLTF. CDR3 nucleotides: TGTGCCAGTAGTATAGATCCCCTCCGGGCCAACGTCCTGACTTTC.

The chain joins TRBV4-1 to TRBJ2-7; 7 nucleotides agree with TRBD1. Trimming at V came to 4 bases and at J to 2 bases, leaving 8 bases not matched to a gene. This CDR3 has 15 amino acids. Germline CDR1 reads MGHRA; CDR2 reads YSYEKL. DNA of the CDR3: TGCGCCAGCAGCCTTACATCCGGGACAGCCTACGAGCAGTACTTC. Encoded protein: CASSLTSGTAYEQYF.

This sequence joins TRBV10-3 and TRBJ2-2; D uncertain. CDR3 length equals 14 residues. Germline CDR1 is ENHRY and CDR2 is SYGVKD. V shed 4 bases and J shed 1 base, with 7 bases lying between them. CDR3 in amino acids: CAISARQNTGELFF. The CDR3 DNA sequence: TGTGCCATCAGTGCCCGTCAGAACACCGGGGAGCTGTTTTTT.

The chain is built from TRBV5-1 and TRBJ1-1; D possibly corresponds to TRBD1 (6 bases). The CDR3 is made up of 12 amino acids. Between the trimmed V and J ends, which lost 4 bases and 5 bases, there was a span of 9 bases. Germline CDR1 SGHRS, CDR2 YFSETQ. The DNA of the CDR3 is TGCGCCAGCAGCCAGGGGCGAACTGAAGCTTTCTTT. Translated, it gives CASSQGRTEAFF.

The chain uses TRBV11-2 and TRBJ2-5; no definite D call. V lost 4 bases and J 2 bases, leaving 11 bases between the germline ends. Germline V CDR1 and CDR2: SGHAT, FQNNGV. The CDR3 runs 14 residues. This CDR3 reads CASSWDSGQETQYF. The CDR3 DNA is TGTGCCAGCAGCTGGGATTCTGGTCAAGAGACCCAGTACTTC.

The rearrangement joins TRBV27 to TRBJ2-7, with a weak D call TRBD2 (5 bases). CDR3 length equals 14 residues. V gave up 6 bases and J gave up 0 bases, with 12 bases separating them. CDR1 is MNHEY and CDR2 is SMNVEV in the germline V gene (reference sequence). CDR3 sequence: CASSTNGVSYEQYF. In DNA, the CDR3 is TGTGCCAGCAGCACTAACGGGGTCTCCTACGAGCAGTACTTC.

The table lists this clone with a count of one. The identical CDR3 is also encoded by other nucleotide sequences in the sample. The chain carries TRBV4-1 and TRBJ2-2; 7 nucleotides match TRBD2. Trimming at V came to 1 base and at J to 3 bases, leaving 8 bases not matched to a gene. Germline assignment: CDR1 MGHRA and CDR2 YSYEKL. The CDR3 consists of 17 residues. The chain's CDR3 is CASSQATGGRYTGELFF. CDR3 DNA: TGCGCCAGCAGCCAAGCGACGGGGGGTCGGTACACCGGGGAGCTGTTTTTT.